The clone carrying this TCR beta chain was detected a few times. Its specificity is unknown. The sample originates from a study of cytomegalovirus exposure and HLA in healthy donors. TCRdb's table, derived via immunoSEQ multiplex PCR, lists solely in-frame clones and lacks some. Here the sample spans some 90,000 clones, around nine tenths being singletons. Study-wide results and limits: The dataset shows that most TCR sequences were rare, while some public TCRs occurred in many donors.

The germline V and J ends were trimmed by 1 base and 0 bases, with 10 bases remaining between them. The CDR3 has 17 residues. Per germline, CDR1 SGHVS and CDR2 FQNEAQ. The sequence was obtained from a woman under 40 in good health and CMV-seronegative. Sequencing input: PBMCs. V gene TRBV7-8 combines with J gene TRBJ1-6; D is unclear. CDR3: CASSLEVPGSYNSPLHF. CDR3 bases: TGTGCCAGCAGCTTAGAAGTTCCGGGCTCCTATAATTCACCCCTCCACTTT.